This T cell receptor beta chain was recorded in a study of read filtering for tumor transcriptome and immune sequencing (dated by TCRdb to 2018 to 2021). For context, the study as a whole: Of the patients in the cohort, approximately 17 were male and 14 were female, and their mean age was approximately 71 years, with a range of about 45 to 90. One of the main goals was to work out a read-filtering strategy for immune repertoire data, in particular whether clonotypes backed by only a single read should be removed. Per sample, about 4.05 to 11 million TCR-region mapped reads were obtained with IR-seq, compared with only about 80 to 1273 with RNA-seq. Using the same bone marrow samples, the study compared TCR repertoires obtained by targeted immune repertoire sequencing with those obtained by bulk whole-transcriptome sequencing. Whole-transcriptome libraries were prepared with the TruSeq RNA Access Library Prep Kit after DNase treatment. Under revised international staging, roughly 8 patients fell into R-ISS I, 15 to 20 into R-ISS II and about 7 into R-ISS III. Points the paper makes about the study in general: In IR-seq, single-read clonotypes were roughly 84% of clonotypes but approximately 4% of total reads; in RNA-seq they were 74.6% of clonotypes and 35% to 50% of reads. The sorted CD138-negative fraction was not purified T cells but a mixed bone marrow immune population. When single-read clonotypes were removed, the proportions of shared clonotypes in IR-seq and RNA-seq correlated more strongly. Compared with RNA-seq, IR-seq captured clonotypes at much higher depth and more reliably, and a smaller IR-seq throughput was enough to identify most shared clonotypes.

TCR libraries were built from approximately 400 ng RNA with the Immunoverse kit, using molecular barcoded adaptors covering alpha/delta and beta/gamma chains. TCR library preparation used the same RNA that went into transcriptome sequencing. Sequencing of TCR libraries was carried out on an Illumina HiSeq 4000 with 2 x 150 cycles. From the authors' description of their analysis: Using MiXCR, which included quality filtering and error correction, TCR reads were aligned to human V, D, J and C references and then assembled into CDR3 clonotypes. Clonotype counts and gene usage diversity were analyzed with the tcR package in R. For inspection of raw mapping reads, RNA-seq reads were mapped by STAR aligner version 2.5.3a onto GRCh37 of the human genome. To test the effect of sequencing depth on detected clonotypes, IR-seq fastq files were randomly downsampled using Seqtk 1.3. TCRdb applied fastp at Q25 and MiXCR to the public reads, then kept only in-frame beta chains. Each entry merges the rows of one CDR3 protein and shows their most common DNA and genes. The V and J calls follow TCRdb's processing rather than the paper's. Here the sample has around 38,000 distinct CDR3 sequences; around 15% occur a single time. The ten largest clones add up to 25% to 30% of the sample.

Each patient had bone marrow sampled at the time of active disease. Isolation of bone marrow mononuclear cells was performed by Ficoll-Hypaque density gradient centrifugation. Myeloma plasma cells were removed and CD138-negative cells were collected by negative selection after labeling with CD138 magnetic microbeads on a MACS separator. Purity of the isolated cells was checked by flow cytometry on an Attune NxT using CD138 antibodies. Total RNA was extracted using TRIzol reagent and was quantified on a NanoDrop spectrophotometer. Paired RNA-seq and IR-seq were performed on the CD138-negative bone marrow sample of each patient. The sample holds many counts of this clonotype. The target of this receptor is not known. One base away there is no much larger clone; base qualities are not given. The germline V gene (reference sequence) provides CDR1 DFQATT and CDR2 SNEGSKA. V is pared back by 3 bases and J by 6 bases, with 9 bases lying between the germline termini. From cysteine to phenylalanine, the CDR3 is 12 amino acids long. Only the CDR3 part of the read is kept: 36 bases, read in frame from the first base.

The specimen was a population of CD138-negative cells sorted from bone marrow. In the paper's terms, the cell subset or site label means: bone marrow mononuclear cells depleted of CD138+ plasma/myeloma cells by negative magnetic selection. This chain joins TRBV20-1 to TRBJ1-5, with the identity of the D gene unclear. This sequence originates from a donor at least 40 years old with multiple myeloma. The DNA sequence follows: TGCAGTGCTAGGGCCAGGAGTCAGCCCCAGCATTTT. Protein translation: CSARARSQPQHF.